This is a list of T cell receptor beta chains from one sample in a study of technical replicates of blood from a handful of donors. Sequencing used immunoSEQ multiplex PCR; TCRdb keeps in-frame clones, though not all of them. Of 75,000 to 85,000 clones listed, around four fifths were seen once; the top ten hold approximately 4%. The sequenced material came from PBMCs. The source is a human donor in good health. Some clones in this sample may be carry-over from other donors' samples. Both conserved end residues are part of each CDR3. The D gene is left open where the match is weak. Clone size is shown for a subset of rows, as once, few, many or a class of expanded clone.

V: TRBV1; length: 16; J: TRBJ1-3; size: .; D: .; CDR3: CTSSPRSRGHGNTIYF; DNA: TGCACCAGCAGTCCAAGATCGAGGGGACATGGAAACACCATATATTTT
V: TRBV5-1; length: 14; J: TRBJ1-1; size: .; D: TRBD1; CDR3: CASSQGTGVTEAFF; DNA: TGCGCCAGCAGCCAAGGGACAGGGGTCACTGAAGCTTTCTTT
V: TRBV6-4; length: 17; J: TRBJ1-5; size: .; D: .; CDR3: CASKAQGQKRNYQPQHF; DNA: TGTGCCAGCAAGGCCCAGGGCCAAAAGAGGAACTATCAGCCCCAGCATTTT
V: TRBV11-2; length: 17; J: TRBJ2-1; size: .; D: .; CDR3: CASSSVTSGGKHNEQFF; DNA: TGTGCCAGCAGCTCGGTGACTAGTGGAGGGAAGCACAATGAGCAGTTCTTC
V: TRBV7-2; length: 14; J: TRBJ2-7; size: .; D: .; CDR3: CASSLGAGSYEQYF; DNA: TGTGCCAGCAGCTTAGGGGCGGGCTCCTACGAGCAGTACTTC
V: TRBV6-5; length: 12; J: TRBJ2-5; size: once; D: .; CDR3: CASSYGSETQYF; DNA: TGTGCCAGCAGTTACGGCAGTGAGACCCAGTACTTC
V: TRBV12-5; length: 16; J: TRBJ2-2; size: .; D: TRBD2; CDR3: CASGLRPSGRVGELFF; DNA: TGTGCTAGTGGTTTGCGTCCTAGCGGGAGAGTCGGGGAGCTGTTTTTT
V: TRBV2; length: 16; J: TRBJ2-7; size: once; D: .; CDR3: CASSEWVRQRHYEQYF; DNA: TGTGCCAGCAGTGAATGGGTTAGACAGAGACACTACGAGCAGTACTTC
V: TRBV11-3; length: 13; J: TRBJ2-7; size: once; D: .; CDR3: CASMGGTAYEQYF; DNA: TGTGCCAGCATGGGGGGTACCGCCTACGAGCAGTACTTC
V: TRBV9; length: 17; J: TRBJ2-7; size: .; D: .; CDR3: CASSVSWGTLTPYEQYF; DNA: TGTGCCAGCAGCGTATCTTGGGGGACACTTACCCCCTACGAGCAGTACTTC
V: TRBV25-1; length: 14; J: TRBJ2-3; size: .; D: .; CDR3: CASSRGSHTDTQYF; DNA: TGTGCCAGTTCGCGGGGCAGCCACACAGATACGCAGTATTTT
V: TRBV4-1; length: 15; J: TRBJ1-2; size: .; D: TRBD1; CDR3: CASSQWAGGNYGYTF; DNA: TGCGCCAGCAGCCAATGGGCAGGGGGGAACTATGGCTACACCTTC
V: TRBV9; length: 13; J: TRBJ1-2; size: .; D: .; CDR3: CASSEQSAIGGTF; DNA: TGTGCCAGCAGCGAACAGAGTGCAATAGGTGGCACCTTC
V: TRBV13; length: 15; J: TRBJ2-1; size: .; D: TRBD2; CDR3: CASSLVGLVVYEQFF; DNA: TGTGCCAGCAGCTTAGTAGGACTAGTTGTCTATGAGCAGTTCTTC
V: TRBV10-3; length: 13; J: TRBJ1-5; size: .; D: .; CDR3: CATQNIFNQPQHF; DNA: TGTGCCACCCAGAATATATTCAATCAGCCCCAGCATTTT
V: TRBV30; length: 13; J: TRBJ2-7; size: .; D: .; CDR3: CAWSARGNYEQYF; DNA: TGTGCCTGGAGTGCCCGCGGGAATTACGAGCAGTACTTC
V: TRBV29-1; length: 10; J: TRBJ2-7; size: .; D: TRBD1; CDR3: CSAQGSEQYF; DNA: TGCAGCGCACAGGGGAGCGAGCAGTACTTC
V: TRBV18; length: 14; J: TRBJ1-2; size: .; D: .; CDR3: CASSPDGELGGYTF; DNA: TGTGCCAGCTCACCGGACGGGGAGCTTGGAGGCTACACCTTC
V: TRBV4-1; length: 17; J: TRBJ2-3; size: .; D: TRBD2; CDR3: CASSQENRTSGADTQYF; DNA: TGCGCCAGCAGCCAAGAAAATAGGACTAGCGGGGCAGATACGCAGTATTTT
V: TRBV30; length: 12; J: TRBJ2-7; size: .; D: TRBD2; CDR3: CAWTSGRGEQYF; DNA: TGTGCCTGGACTAGCGGGAGGGGGGAGCAGTACTTC
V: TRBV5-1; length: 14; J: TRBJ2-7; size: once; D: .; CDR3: CASRLASPPYEQYF; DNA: TGCGCCAGCAGATTAGCGTCACCCCCCTACGAGCAGTACTTC
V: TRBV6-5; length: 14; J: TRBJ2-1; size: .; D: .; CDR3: CASSSYSSYNEQFF; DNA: TGTGCCAGCAGTTCTTATAGCTCCTACAATGAGCAGTTCTTC
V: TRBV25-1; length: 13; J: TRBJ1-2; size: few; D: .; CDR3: CASSDRQVGGYTF; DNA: TGTGCCAGCAGTGATCGGCAGGTCGGCGGCTACACCTTC
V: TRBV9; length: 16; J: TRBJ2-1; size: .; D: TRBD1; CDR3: CASSERDRGLVNEQFF; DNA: TGTGCCAGCAGCGAGAGGGACAGGGGGTTAGTAAATGAGCAGTTCTTC
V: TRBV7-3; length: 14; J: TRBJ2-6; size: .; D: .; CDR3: CASSLIPAVNVLTF; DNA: TGTGCCAGCAGCTTAATTCCGGCGGTCAACGTCCTGACTTTC
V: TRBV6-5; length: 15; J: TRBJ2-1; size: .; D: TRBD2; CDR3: CASSTRLAGGSEQFF; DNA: TGTGCCAGCAGTACCCGTCTAGCGGGAGGGAGTGAGCAGTTCTTC
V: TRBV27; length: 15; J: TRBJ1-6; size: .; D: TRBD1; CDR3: CASSTSGGSGSPLHF; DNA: TGTGCCAGCAGTACCTCAGGGGGTAGTGGTTCACCCCTCCACTTT